This T cell receptor (beta chain) is from a study of blood T cell repertoires in COVID-19. Background on the study: Samples of COVID-19 (acute and convalescent) were obtained from the United States, Italy and Spain. The cDNA or gDNA used as material had been derived from T cells, B-cell-depleted T cells, or PBMCs.

Germline V CDR1 and CDR2: SGHVS, FQNEAQ. CDR3 length: 15 residues. V shed 4 bases and J shed 4 bases, with 17 bases lying between them. Generated by immunoSEQ multiplex PCR, the TCRdb table keeps only in-frame clones and is missing some. The table has some 140,000 clones, 85% to 90% seen once; the top ten hold about 4.3%. The chain couples TRBV7-8 to TRBJ2-7; perhaps TRBD1 as D (6 bases). Sequencing input: peripheral blood. This clonotype was sampled from a human donor in a cohort sampled during active COVID-19. CDR3 protein: CASSSYLGQPYEQYF. In DNA form, the CDR3 reads TGTGCCAGCAGCTCCTACCTCGGACAGCCATACGAGCAGTACTTC.